This TCR beta chain was identified during a study of shared clonotypes between healthy human individuals. Study as a whole: CD8 memory received one plate per donor, CD8 naive two, CD4 memory three and CD4 naive three. The study's findings and limits: Estimated richness values were generally larger in naive subsets than in memory subsets. An anticipated effect of sequencing depth on clonotype sharing among donors was recognized. Few donors limited the genetic and exposure-history diversity represented.

The CDR3 has 14 residues. V shed 6 bases, J shed 0 bases, and the junction held 5 bases outside the gene matches. Germline V gene sequence: CDR1 SQVTM, CDR2 ANQGSEA. The repertoire was sequenced with immunoSEQ multiplex PCR; TCRdb's copy has only in-frame clones and lacks some. The sample consists of some 2.1 million clones, about 95% of them appearing once. Cells designated naive CD8 were CD45RO-negative and were positively selected for CCR7, with terminally differentiated effector memory CD45RA+ cells excluded. Comment on this clone: Its antigen remains unknown.

The chain uses TRBV29-1 and TRBJ1-5, with 7 bases lining up with TRBD1. The receptor was isolated from a man younger than 30 in good health. The specimen was naive CD8+ T cells sorted from blood. CDR3 sequence (DNA): TGCAGCGTCTGTACAGGGGATAGCAATCAGCCCCAGCATTTT. It specifies CSVCTGDSNQPQHF.